This TCR beta chain was identified in a study of T cells in Graves' hyperthyroidism and ophthalmopathy. In the study overall: The initial diagnosis was the point when peripheral blood was collected, ahead of any treatment.

This clonotype appeared once. V dropped 5 bases and J dropped 4; count of bases not matched to a gene: 6. This CDR3 comprises 15 residues. Germline values: CDR1 SGHTA, CDR2 FQGNSA. RNA transcripts served as the template for amplifying TCR beta CDR3 regions. The HTBI primer set drove a first-round RT-PCR of the TCR CDR3. A single record per CDR3 protein comes from TCRdb applying MiXCR to the multiplex PCR reads. The profile shows hundreds of thousands of distinct CDR3 sequences, roughly 13% of them singletons. Sequenced: blood. The chain carries TRBV7-2 and TRBJ2-5, with 11 bases that match TRBD2. The source of this sequence is a woman aged 25 to 45 with Graves' hyperthyroidism that later progressed to Graves' ophthalmopathy. The CDR3 is CASSILAGVRETQYF. The CDR3 DNA reads TGTGCCAGCAGCATACTAGCGGGAGTTCGAGAGACCCAGTACTTC.